This entry lists 13 T cell receptor beta chains sequenced from one sample in a study of response to subunit inactivated influenza vaccine. TCRdb called the RT-PCR reads again in MiXCR, with one record for every CDR3 protein. The sample lists over 300,000 distinct CDR3 sequences; 20% to 25% were seen once. The sample here was PBMCs from blood, taken less than 22 months after vaccination. The receptors come from a man in his fifties or sixties who received an inactivated influenza vaccine.

V gene TRBV3-1 combines with J gene TRBJ2-3; possibly TRBD1 for D (5 bases). Per the germline V gene, CDR1 is LGHDT and CDR2 is YNNKEL (reference sequence). This CDR3 contains 16 residues. The V end lost 1 base, the J end lost 4 bases, and 15 bases lay between the germline ends. The CDR3 spells CASSQGGSLGPDTQYF. As DNA, the CDR3 is TGTGCCAGCAGCCAAGGCGGATCCCTGGGGCCAGATACGCAGTATTTT.

This clonotype was counted a few times. The chain has TRBV20-1 and TRBJ1-5, with a tentative D call TRBD1 (5 bases). The CDR3 runs to 12 residues. CDR1 DFQATT and CDR2 SNEGSKA come from the germline V gene (reference sequence). Trimming took 4 bases from V and 4 from J, leaving 8 bases between them. CDR3 DNA sequence: TGCAGTGCTATCGGGGGTAATCAGCCCCAGCATTTT. This codes for CSAIGGNQPQHF.

The J gene is TRBJ2-2, the V gene TRBV11-2; D is unresolved. This CDR3 region has 15 residues. Germline CDR1 is SGHAT and CDR2 is FQNNGV. Deletions cut 1 base from V and 3 bases from J, with 9 bases between. DNA of the CDR3: TGTGCCAGCAGCTTAGTGGGAAGCTACACCGGGGAGCTGTTTTTT. It codes for CASSLVGSYTGELFF.

This chain joins TRBV28 and TRBJ2-7; maybe TRBD2 (5 bases). This CDR3 contains 13 residues. Trimming pared 3 bases from V and 4 bases from J, leaving 10 bases between. CDR1 and CDR2 (germline): MDHEN, SYDVKM. The CDR3 region is CASSFVSGYEQYF. CDR3 coding DNA: TGTGCCAGCAGTTTCGTATCGGGATACGAGCAGTACTTC.

The chain uses TRBV6-2 or TRBV6-3 and TRBJ1-1, with D possibly TRBD1 on 6 matching bases. The CDR3 extends over 17 amino acids. The germline V gene has CDR1 MNHEY and CDR2 SVGEGT. Trimming left V 0 bases short and J 1 base short, with 15 bases between. The CDR3 loop is CASSYSYQGSGNTEAFF. CDR3 in DNA: TGTGCCAGCAGTTACTCGTATCAGGGGTCCGGGAACACTGAAGCTTTCTTT.

The rearrangement uses TRBV6-5 and TRBJ1-4; a possible D gene is TRBD1 (5 bases). CDR3 length: 15 amino acids. V was clipped by 2 bases and J by 6 bases, with 13 bases between them. Germline-derived CDR1 and CDR2 are MNHEY and SVGAGI. Here the CDR3 reads CASSYIDRSDEKLFF. The CDR3 DNA reads as TGTGCCAGCAGTTACATTGACAGATCCGATGAAAAACTGTTTTTT.

This clonotype was observed at least ten times. The chain joins TRBV5-1 to TRBJ1-1; 12 bases match TRBD1. Germline V gives CDR1 SGHRS, CDR2 YFSETQ. Unmatched junction bases numbered 12, after V lost 4 bases and J lost 5 bases. The CDR3 covers 17 residues. The CDR3 sequence: CASSQVPGQGARTEAFF. The CDR3 DNA reads as TGCGCCAGCAGCCAAGTCCCGGGACAGGGGGCGCGGACTGAAGCTTTCTTT.

The CDR3 here is CASSFNRDTEAFF. The CDR3 nucleotides are TGTGCCAGCAGCTTTAACCGGGACACTGAAGCTTTCTTT. The gene calls are TRBV3-1 and TRBJ1-1; D gene ambiguous. The CDR3 extends over 13 amino acids. V lost 5 bases and J 3 bases, leaving 10 bases between the germline ends. Germline V gives CDR1 LGHDT, CDR2 YNNKEL (reference sequence).

This clonotype was counted ten times or more. The chain is built from TRBV6-2 or TRBV6-3 and TRBJ1-1; D is unresolved. The germline V gene encodes CDR1 MNHEY and CDR2 SVGEGT. V shed 1 base and J shed 5 bases, with 8 bases lying between them. This CDR3 is 13 amino acids long. The CDR3 DNA reads as TGTGCCAGCAGTTACTTCCCGGGGACTGAAGCTTTCTTT. This translates into CASSYFPGTEAFF.

This clonotype occurred a few times. The rearrangement uses TRBV6-1 and TRBJ1-1; possible D gene TRBD1, 6 bases. The CDR3 spans 13 residues. Germline CDR1 reads MNHNS; CDR2 reads SASEGT. Between the trimmed V and J ends, which lost 8 bases and 0 bases, there was a span of 10 bases. The CDR3 spells CASGDTMNTEAFF. The CDR3 DNA reads as TGTGCCAGCGGGGACACAATGAACACTGAAGCTTTCTTT.

The gene calls are TRBV18 and TRBJ1-1; D unresolved. Trimming removed 8 bases at V and 5 bases at J, with 15 bases between. CDR3 length: 13 amino acids. CDR1 is KGHSH, CDR2 LQKENI, per germline. DNA for the CDR3: TGTGCCAGCGCCGCCGAGCGCATTACTGAAGCTTTCTTT. Translating it yields CASAAERITEAFF.

This chain's CDR3 is CASSQGLTGSYEQYF. The CDR3 region has the DNA TGTGCCAGCAGCCAAGGTCTAACGGGATCCTACGAGCAGTACTTC. The genes are TRBV3-1 and TRBJ2-7, with a tentative D call TRBD2 (5 bases). The length of the CDR3 is 15 residues. CDR1 LGHDT and CDR2 YNNKEL come from the germline V gene (reference sequence). The germline V and J ends were trimmed by 1 base and 1 base, with 11 bases remaining between them.

In this sample, this clonotype turned up many times. V and J are TRBV30 and TRBJ1-5; tentatively, D is TRBD1 (6 bases). The CDR3 contains 14 residues. With 1 base removed from V and 4 bases from J, the gap between germline ends came to 11 bases. In germline, CDR1 is GTSNPN, CDR2 SVGIG (reference sequence). The CDR3 here is CAWSAGGLNQPQHF. CDR3 DNA: TGTGCCTGGAGTGCCGGGGGCCTGAATCAGCCCCAGCATTTT.